The 11 T cell receptor beta chains below come from one sample, sequenced in a study of sequential checkpoint blockade in melanoma. The protocol was immunoSEQ multiplex PCR, while the TCRdb copy is restricted to in-frame clones and leaves out a portion. Among 6,000 or so clones listed, around 57% were seen once. The treatment denotes: randomized to nivolumab then ipilimumab (arm A) or the reverse (arm B). The specimen was CD8+ T cells sorted from blood (inferred from file names), collected from a patient given nivolumab and ipilimumab in sequence. Receptors were obtained from a human donor with melanoma.

This clone was observed a handful of times. The V call is TRBV15, the J call TRBJ2-2; a possible D gene is TRBD2 (7 bases). Germline V gene sequence: CDR1 LNHNV, CDR2 YYDKDF (reference sequence). The V end was cut by 7 bases, the J end by 0 bases, with 9 bases between. CDR3 length: 14 residues. CDR3 loop: CATTGGPNTGELFF. The CDR3 region has the DNA TGTGCCACCACGGGGGGCCCGAACACCGGGGAGCTGTTTTTT. The whole variable domain, remainder taken from reference TRBV15 and TRBJ2-2, is DAMVIQNPRYQVTQFGKPVTLSCSQTLNHNVMYWYQQKSSQAPKLLFHYYDKDFNNEADTPDNFQSRRPNTSFCFLDIRSPGLGDTAMYLCATTGGPNTGELFFGEGSRLTVL.

This chain joins TRBV7-6 and TRBJ2-1; 7 bases agree with TRBD2. CDR3 size: 14 residues. J lost 6 bases, V lost 2 bases, and 4 bases had no gene match. Germline-derived CDR1 and CDR2 are SGHVS and FNYEAQ. In nucleotides, the CDR3 is TGTGCCAGCAGCTTACGGGGGGAGAGCAATGAGCAGTTCTTC. Its translation: CASSLRGESNEQFF.

Within the sample, this clone is medium-sized. The CDR3 nucleotides read TGTGCAACCTCCACGACTCCAGCGGGAGGAGAGCAGTTCTTC. This codes for CATSTTPAGGEQFF. The chain couples TRBV12-2 to TRBJ2-1; the table calls TRBD2, which could not be checked here. TRBV12-2 constitutes a pseudogene. The CDR3 totals 14 residues.

The genes are TRBV5-1 and TRBJ2-7; no clear D. In germline, CDR1 is SGHRS, CDR2 YFSETQ. This CDR3 region has 13 residues. Trimming cost V 1 base and J 0 bases, with 5 bases left between them. CDR3 in amino acids: CASSLTSSYEQYF. CDR3 DNA: TGCGCCAGCAGCTTGACGAGCTCCTACGAGCAGTACTTC. The complete variable domain, with remaining parts taken from reference TRBV5-1 and TRBJ2-7, reads KAGVTQTPRYLIKTRGQQVTLSCSPISGHRSVSWYQQTPGQGLQFLFEYFSETQRNKGNFPGRFSGRQFSNSRSEMNVSTLELGDSALYLCASSLTSSYEQYFGPGTRLTVT.

The chain couples TRBV6-6 to TRBJ2-7; D gene ambiguous. The CDR3 has 14 amino acids. Looked up from germline, CDR1 is MNHNY and CDR2 is SVGAGI (reference sequence). Trimming pared 2 bases from V and 5 bases from J, leaving 13 bases between. CDR3 sequence reads: CASSYRYPLDEQYF. CDR3 nucleotide sequence: TGTGCCAGCAGTTACCGCTACCCCCTGGACGAGCAGTACTTC.

The chain is built from TRBV19 and TRBJ2-2, with 10 bases aligning to TRBD2. This CDR3 region has 19 residues. The V segment lost 7 bases and the J segment 0 bases; nucleotides outside the gene matches: 14. Germline values: CDR1 LNHDA, CDR2 SQIVND (reference sequence). In nucleotides, the CDR3 is TGTGCCAGTACCCCCCCGGCTAGCGGGAGTTTTCCGAACACCGGGGAGCTGTTTTTT. Protein product: CASTPPASGSFPNTGELFF.

This clone has at least ten counts. Additional DNA sequences in this sample encode the identical CDR3. The CDR3 spells CASSQASGASYEQYF. DNA of the CDR3: TGCGCCAGCAGCCAAGCTAGCGGGGCGTCCTACGAGCAGTACTTC. The rearrangement joins TRBV4-1 to TRBJ2-7; 9 bases match TRBD2. V shed 1 base, J shed 1 base, and the junction held 2 bases outside the gene matches. Germline CDR1 and CDR2: MGHRA and YSYEKL. There are 15 residues in the CDR3.

This clone has just a few counts. The V gene is TRBV4-1, the J gene TRBJ2-6; D gene unclear. Germline V gene data show CDR1 as MGHRA and CDR2 as YSYEKL. The length of the CDR3 is 16 residues. V was trimmed by 0 bases and J by 2 bases, leaving 8 bases between them. CDR3 nucleotide sequence: TGCGCCAGCAGCCAAGATTACGGAGCTGGGGCCAACGTCCTGACTTTC. This encodes CASSQDYGAGANVLTF.

The V gene is TRBV27, the J gene TRBJ1-4; maybe TRBD1 (6 bases). Germline CDR1 is MNHEY and CDR2 is SMNVEV (reference sequence). CDR3 size: 13 residues. With 6 bases removed from V and 8 bases from J, the gap between germline ends came to 13 bases. The CDR3 protein is CASSSQGQEKLFF. As DNA, the CDR3 is TGTGCCAGCAGCTCCCAGGGGCAGGAAAAACTGTTTTTT.

The chain combines TRBV5-6 with TRBJ1-5; D gene unclear. This CDR3 contains 14 residues. The germline V gene encodes CDR1 SGHDT and CDR2 YYEEEE. The V gene lost 4 bases and the J gene lost 2 bases, with 10 bases spanning the gap. The CDR3 DNA follows: TGTGCCAGCAGCCCGGGGTGGGGCAATCAGCCCCAGCATTTT. Translating it yields CASSPGWGNQPQHF.

In this sample, this clone turned up a few times. The chain employs TRBV25-1 and TRBJ2-7; weak D call: TRBD2 (6 bases). V was trimmed by 5 bases and J by 7 bases, leaving 9 bases between them. Germline lookup yields CDR1 MGHDK and CDR2 SYGVNS. This CDR3 spans 11 amino acids. CDR3 sequence: CASSWGDEQYF. The CDR3 DNA reads as TGTGCCAGCAGTTGGGGGGATGAGCAGTACTTC.